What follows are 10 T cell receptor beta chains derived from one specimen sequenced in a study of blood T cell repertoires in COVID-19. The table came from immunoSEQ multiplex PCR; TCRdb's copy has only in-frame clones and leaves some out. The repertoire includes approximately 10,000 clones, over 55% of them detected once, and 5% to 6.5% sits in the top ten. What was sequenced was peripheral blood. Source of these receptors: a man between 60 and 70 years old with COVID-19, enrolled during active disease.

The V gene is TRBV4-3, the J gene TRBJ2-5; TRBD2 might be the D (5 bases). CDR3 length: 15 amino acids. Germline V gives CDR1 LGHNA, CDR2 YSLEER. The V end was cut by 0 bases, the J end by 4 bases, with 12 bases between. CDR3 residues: CASSQDVDFTETQYF. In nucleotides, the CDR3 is TGCGCCAGCAGCCAAGATGTGGACTTCACAGAGACCCAGTACTTC.

CDR3 sequence reads: CASSFGTGLNTEAFF. The CDR3 bases are TGTGCCAGCAGCTTCGGGACAGGGTTGAACACTGAAGCTTTCTTT. This chain connects TRBV7-3 to TRBJ1-1, with 9 bases lining up with TRBD1. Germline loops: CDR1 SGHTA, CDR2 FQGTGA. This CDR3 is 15 amino acids long. V lost 3 bases and J lost 0; bases outside the gene matches: 2.

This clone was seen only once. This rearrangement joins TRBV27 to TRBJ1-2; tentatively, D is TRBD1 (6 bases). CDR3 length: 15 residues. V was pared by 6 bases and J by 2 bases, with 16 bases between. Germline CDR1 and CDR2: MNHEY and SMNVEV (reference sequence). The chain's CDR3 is CASSLTGSFNYGYTF. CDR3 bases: TGTGCCAGCAGCCTCACAGGGTCATTCAACTATGGCTACACCTTC.

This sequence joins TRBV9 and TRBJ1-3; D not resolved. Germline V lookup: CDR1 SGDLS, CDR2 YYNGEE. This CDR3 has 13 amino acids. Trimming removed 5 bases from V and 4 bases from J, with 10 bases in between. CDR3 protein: CASSSSAGNTIYF. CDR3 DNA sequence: TGTGCCAGCAGTTCCTCTGCGGGAAACACCATATATTTT.

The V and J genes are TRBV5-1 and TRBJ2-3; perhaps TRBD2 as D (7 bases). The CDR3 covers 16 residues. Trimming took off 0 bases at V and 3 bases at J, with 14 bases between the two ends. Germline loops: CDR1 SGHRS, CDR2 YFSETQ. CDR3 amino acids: CASSLAEAGQTDTQYF. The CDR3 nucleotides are TGCGCCAGCAGCTTGGCCGAAGCGGGACAAACAGATACGCAGTATTTT.

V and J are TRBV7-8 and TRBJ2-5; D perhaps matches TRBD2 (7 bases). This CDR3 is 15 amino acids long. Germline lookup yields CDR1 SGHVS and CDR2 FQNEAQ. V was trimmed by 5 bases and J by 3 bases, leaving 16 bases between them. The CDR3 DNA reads TGTGCCAGCAGCGCCTCTGGGGGGGGCAAAGAGACCCAGTACTTC. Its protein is CASSASGGGKETQYF.

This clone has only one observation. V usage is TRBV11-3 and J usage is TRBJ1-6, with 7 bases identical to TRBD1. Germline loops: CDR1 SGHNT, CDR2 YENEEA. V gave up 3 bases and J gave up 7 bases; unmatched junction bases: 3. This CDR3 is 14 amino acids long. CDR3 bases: TGTGCCAGCAGCTTGGACAGGTGGAATTCACCCCTCCACTTT. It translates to CASSLDRWNSPLHF.

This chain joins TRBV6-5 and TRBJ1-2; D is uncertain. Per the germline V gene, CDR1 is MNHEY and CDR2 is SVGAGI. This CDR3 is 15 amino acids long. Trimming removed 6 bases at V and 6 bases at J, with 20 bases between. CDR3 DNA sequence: TGTGCCAGCAGACCCAGACTCTTGGAACTAGATGGCTACACCTTC. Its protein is CASRPRLLELDGYTF.

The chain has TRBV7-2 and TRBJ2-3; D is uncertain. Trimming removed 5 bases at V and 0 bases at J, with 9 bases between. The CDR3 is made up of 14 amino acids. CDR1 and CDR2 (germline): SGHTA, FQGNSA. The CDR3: CASSPPGSTDTQYF. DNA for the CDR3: TGTGCCAGCAGCCCTCCCGGTAGCACAGATACGCAGTATTTT.

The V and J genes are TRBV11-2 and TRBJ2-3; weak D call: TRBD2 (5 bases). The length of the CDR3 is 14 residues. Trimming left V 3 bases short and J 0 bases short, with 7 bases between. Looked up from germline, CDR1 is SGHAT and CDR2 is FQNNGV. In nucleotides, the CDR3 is TGTGCCAGCAGCTTCAGCGGAAGCACAGATACGCAGTATTTT. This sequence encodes CASSFSGSTDTQYF.